The entry that follows covers one TCR beta chain sequence. The sample belongs to a study of T cell responses to AZD1222 COVID-19 vaccine. Sequencing used immunoSEQ multiplex PCR; TCRdb keeps in-frame clones, though not all of them. The data contain over 90,000 clones, about 88% of them singletons. Trimming removed 6 bases from V and 4 bases from J; junction bases left unmatched: 6. This CDR3 contains 14 residues. Germline V lookup: CDR1 ENHRY, CDR2 SYGVKD. The chain links TRBV10-3 to TRBJ1-5; 7 nucleotides align to TRBD1. The source is an adult in good health. The material was peripheral blood, obtained on day 0 of AZD1222 vaccination. The CDR3, as DNA: TGTGCCATCAGCGAGGGGGCACCGAATCAGCCCCAGCATTTT. Its translation is CAISEGAPNQPQHF.